A single T cell receptor beta chain is shown here with its context. Antigen unknown. Using a J-beta primer mix together with a sample-barcoded 5' primer, a second PCR was run for roughly 6 to 12 cycles. Each cDNA molecule was tagged by a template-switch adaptor with 12 random nucleotides. MiXCR, run by TCRdb on the 5' RACE reads, gives a single entry per CDR3 protein. The table shows about 1.4 million distinct CDR3 sequences, with approximately 59% occurring only once. This record comes from a study of blood T cells in healthy people across ages. Trimming stripped 1 base from V and 1 base from J, with 16 bases between. The germline V gene encodes CDR1 SEHNR and CDR2 FQNEAQ (reference sequence). The CDR3 has 17 residues. Whole-study findings and limits: Unsorted PBMCs prevented conclusive naive versus antigen-experienced comparison.

The source is a young man in good health. The chain recombines TRBV7-9 with TRBJ1-1; D perhaps matches TRBD1 (5 bases). Sequencing was performed on blood. DNA for the CDR3: TGTGCCAGCAGCTTAGAGGGTTGGGGCAGACCGAACACTGAAGCTTTCTTT. It translates to CASSLEGWGRPNTEAFF.